A selection of T cell receptor beta chains follows, all from one sample in a study of preoperative IRX-2 immunotherapy in early breast cancer. TCRdb keeps only in-frame clones here, not all; method: immunoSEQ multiplex PCR. The sample contains fewer than 40,000 clones, roughly 86% of which appear only once. Material: tumor tissue, obtained after IRX-2 immunotherapy. The receptors shown here come from a human donor with breast cancer. Both conserved end residues are part of each CDR3. D genes are given only for firm matches. A row's size may be missing; if present it is once, few, many or a size class.

>-|-|TRBJ1-3|TRBV30
TGTGCCTGGAGTGAGGAGGACGTGGCTGGAAACACCATATATTTT
CAWSEEDVAGNTIYF
>-|TRBD1|TRBJ2-5|TRBV29-1
TGCAGCGCCGGACAGGGGGCGGGGACCCAGTACTTC
CSAGQGAGTQYF
>few|-|TRBJ1-4|TRBV5-1
TGCGCCAGCACTCCTGGTCGACAGACTAATGAAAAACTGTTTTTT
CASTPGRQTNEKLFF
>few|TRBD2|TRBJ2-1|TRBV10-2
TGCGCCAGCAGTCCTACTAGCGGGGCCTACAATGAGCAGTTCTTC
CASSPTSGAYNEQFF
>-|-|TRBJ2-5|TRBV5-1
TGCGCCAGCAGCATTGAGACAGGCCAAGAGACCCAGTACTTC
CASSIETGQETQYF
>-|-|TRBJ1-3|TRBV18
TGTGCCAGCTCACCAACAGTCGCTGGAAACACCATATATTTT
CASSPTVAGNTIYF
>-|-|TRBJ2-1|TRBV7-6
TGTGCCAGCAGCTTAAGGTCGCTCGGGAACAACAATGAGCAGTTCTTC
CASSLRSLGNNNEQFF
>-|-|TRBJ2-7|TRBV30
TGTGCCTGGAGTGTACTCGGGGGAAGGTACGAGCAGTACTTC
CAWSVLGGRYEQYF
>-|TRBD1|TRBJ2-2|TRBV6-8
TGTGCCAGCGTTAAGGGGGCAGGGCAAACCGGGGAGCTGTTTTTT
CASVKGAGQTGELFF
>once|-|TRBJ1-6|TRBV11-3
TGTGCCAGCAGCTTAGGGCAGGGTGCTTCACCCCTCCACTTT
CASSLGQGASPLHF
>-|-|TRBJ1-5|TRBV11-3
TGTGCCAGCAGCTTAATATGGACCCCTAGCAATCAGCCCCAGCATTTT
CASSLIWTPSNQPQHF
>-|-|TRBJ1-2|TRBV19
TGTGCCAGTATGTCCGAGGGACACCCAGCTAACTATGGCTACACCTTC
CASMSEGHPANYGYTF
>-|-|TRBJ1-1|TRBV6-8
TGTGCCAGCAGCTCGGGACGGATGAACACTGAAGCTTTCTTT
CASSSGRMNTEAFF
>-|-|TRBJ1-1|TRBV11-3
TGTGCCAGCAGCTTAGTTTGGCAGAACACTGAAGCTTTCTTT
CASSLVWQNTEAFF
>-|-|TRBJ2-7|TRBV6-8
TGTGCCAGCAGGCCAAGCGGAACTAGCTCCTACGAGCAGTACTTC
CASRPSGTSSYEQYF
>-|-|TRBJ2-1|TRBV7-6
TGTGCCAGCAGCTTGGGGTCCGCGGTGAATGAGCAGTTCTTC
CASSLGSAVNEQFF